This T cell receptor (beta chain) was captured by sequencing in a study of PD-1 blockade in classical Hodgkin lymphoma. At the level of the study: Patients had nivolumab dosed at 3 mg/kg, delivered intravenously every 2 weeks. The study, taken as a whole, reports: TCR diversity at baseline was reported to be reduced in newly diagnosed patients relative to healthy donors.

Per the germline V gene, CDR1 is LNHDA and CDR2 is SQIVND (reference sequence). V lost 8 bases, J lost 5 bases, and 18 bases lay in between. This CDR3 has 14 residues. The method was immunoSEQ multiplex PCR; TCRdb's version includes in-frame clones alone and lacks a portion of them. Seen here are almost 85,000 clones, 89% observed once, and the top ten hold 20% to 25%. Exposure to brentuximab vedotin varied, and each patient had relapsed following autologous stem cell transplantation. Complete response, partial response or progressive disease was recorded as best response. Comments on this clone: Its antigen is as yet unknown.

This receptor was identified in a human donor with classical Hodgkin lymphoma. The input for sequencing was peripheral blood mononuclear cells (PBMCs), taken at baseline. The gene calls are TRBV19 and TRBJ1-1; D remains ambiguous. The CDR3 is CASRQQAFRTEAFF. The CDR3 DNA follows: TGTGCCAGTCGTCAGCAGGCCTTTAGAACTGAAGCTTTCTTT.